This T cell receptor beta chain appears in the sequencing data of a study of T cell responses to AZD1222 COVID-19 vaccine (dated by TCRdb to the early 2020s). A note on the overall study: A total of about 230 trial participants underwent TCR sequencing, of whom around 200 received two doses of AZD1222 and about 26 received two doses of the MenACWY control vaccine. Enrollment into the trials was organized by age into subgroups of 18-55, 56-69 and 70-plus years, and those subgroups contained around 150, 28 and 57 TCR-sequenced participants, respectively. Overall study results and their limits: The vaccine-associated CD4 TCRs covered the entire spike protein, and the dominant responses fell in regions 160-218 and 743-854. Because no samples from the day 14 peak response were available, repertoires could be characterized only after the peak T cell response. Participants were mostly white British, with more females than males. The authors suggested clonal diversity may have been underestimated. The 56-69-year group was small, and its depth increase did not reach significance, likely because of low power. Conclusions about previously exposed vaccinees are limited because only a handful of AZD1222 recipients were SARS-CoV-2 seropositive at baseline. After two AZD1222 doses, spike-specific TCR breadth and depth were significantly higher than at day 0 and than in MenACWY recipients. Epitopes outside the regions mutated in the B.1.351 and B.1.1.7 variants were reportedly recognized by nearly half of the unique spike-specific TCRs.

The time point label here, explained by the study, means: about 28 days (+/-7) after the second vaccine dose. AZD1222 recipients with second doses at about 4 weeks or about 12 weeks were pooled, because spike-specific TCR depth and breadth did not differ between schedules. Samples from vaccinated people were obtained from the UK trials COV001 and COV002, which included a single-blind randomized controlled phase 2/3 trial of AZD1222 (ChAdOx1 nCoV-19) in healthy adults. For TCRbeta chain sequencing, PBMC samples were collected from trial participants at day 0 and at day 28 after the second dose. The CDR3 regions of human TCRbeta chains were analyzed by immunosequencing. Concerning the study's data processing: Repertoire TCRs were matched against a reference library of SARS-CoV-2-specific TCRs generated with the MIRA antigen-specificity platform. Breadth meant the fraction of unique TCRs that were SARS-CoV-2-associated, whereas depth meant the fraction of total T cells that were SARS-CoV-2-associated. Using the MIRA data, each spike-specific TCR was mapped to the spike region that the TCR reacts to and placed in a CD4 or CD8 class. Log10-transformed breadth and depth values were compared by one-way ANOVA with Sidak's multiple comparisons tests. The source is immuneACCESS, and TCRdb retained only in-frame sequences with V and J called. Part of the clones is not carried over; for the studies checked, unresolved V genes explain less than half of this, and the remainder is unexplained. That table is the source of V, J and clone size, and D and trimming were worked out from the DNA. In this sample the table shows 95,000 to 100,000 clones, about 88% of which occur a single time. The ten largest clones take up about 15% of the sample.

About this clone: Its target antigen remains unknown. The record has no base qualities; no much larger clone is one base away.

The sequencing used peripheral blood, collected 28 days after the second AZD1222 dose. This clonotype originated in an adult who received the AZD1222 COVID-19 vaccine.

The CDR3 protein sequence reads: CASSHQGAEINTIYF. The DNA sequence follows: TGTGCCAGCAGTCATCAGGGGGCTGAAATAAACACCATATATTTT. In this chain, TRBV28 is recombined with TRBJ1-3; 8 central nucleotides agree with TRBD1. CDR1 MDHEN and CDR2 SYDVKM are derived from the germline V gene. The CDR3 runs 15 amino acids, cysteine and phenylalanine included. The read is trimmed to its CDR3 DNA, 45 bases read in frame from base 1. At the junction V is shortened by 5 bases and J by 6 bases; bases outside the gene matches: 9.